This T cell receptor beta chain derives from a study of blood T cell repertoires in COVID-19. In the study overall: PBMCs, B-cell-depleted T cells, or T cells provided the cDNA or gDNA that made up the material.

The protocol was immunoSEQ multiplex PCR, while the TCRdb copy is restricted to in-frame clones and leaves out a portion. The repertoire holds more than 110,000 clones, with roughly 84% as singletons. Participants were aged about 18 to 100 years from approximately 23 US areas. Participants' own reports of clinical history determined their cohort assignment. The CDR3 totals 15 residues. With V trimmed by 5 bases and J by 10 bases, 9 bases remained unmatched. Germline loops: CDR1 MNHEY, CDR2 SMNVEV (reference sequence). The chain joins TRBV27 to TRBJ1-6, with 9 bases aligning to TRBD1. Input material: PBMCs or T cells enriched from blood (not recorded which). The clonotype originates from a man aged 35 to 55 with acute COVID-19. This chain's CDR3 is CASSSRDRVDSPLHF. CDR3 bases: TGTGCCAGCAGTAGCCGGGACAGGGTAGACTCACCCCTCCACTTT.